This TCR beta chain was retrieved from a study of T-cell reconstitution after alpha-beta-depleted transplantation in children. Study-wide results and limits: T-cell numbers and diversity, one year after transplant, stemmed largely from T cells that were newly produced. Several hundred graft clones that had expanded were reportedly the source of alpha-beta T cells about two months after transplant.

Remarks on this clonotype: The antigen is undetermined.

Trimming took off 5 bases at V and 8 bases at J, with 10 bases between the two ends. Germline V gives CDR1 MNHEY, CDR2 SMNVEV (reference sequence). The CDR3 sequence is 11 residues long. Preparation of the TCRbeta library involved a method that used unique molecular identifiers. TCRdb analysed the PCR reads with MiXCR anew, one entry per CDR3 protein. The sample lists around 700,000 distinct CDR3 sequences, less than 15% occurring once. This sequence was found in a girl between 2 and 10 years old with congenital amegakaryocytic thrombocytopenia, due to receive a stem cell transplant. The sequencing used PBMCs, collected before TCRalphabeta/CD19-depleted stem cell transplant. This sequence joins TRBV27 and TRBJ2-7; tentative D call: TRBD2 (5 bases). The CDR3 reads CASSPRGKQYF. CDR3 coding DNA: TGTGCCAGCAGTCCTCGGGGAAAGCAGTACTTC.